Given below is one T cell receptor (beta chain) in context. Its antigen is still unknown. This entry is derived from a study of cytomegalovirus exposure and HLA in healthy donors. Study context: In a previous analysis, approximately 110 million unique TCR beta sequences were found from some 180 million T cells.

The CDR3 covers 14 residues. The germline V and J ends were trimmed by 10 bases and 1 base, with 16 bases remaining between them. Germline V CDR1 and CDR2: LNHDA, SQIVND (reference sequence). The primer mix had 60 Vbeta and 13 Jbeta primers. Measured with immunoSEQ multiplex PCR; TCRdb has only the in-frame clones, and not every one. The sample includes around 140,000 clones, approximately 60% of them seen just once. Study-wide points: Sequencing depth roughly uniform across donors was assumed in presence/absence analyses.

Specimen: PBMCs. The chain has TRBV19 and TRBJ1-1; D might be TRBD1 (6 bases). This TCR was recovered from a woman aged 40 to 50 in good health and CMV-seronegative. CDR3 bases: TGTGCCACCTACCACAGGGCGGCGAACACTGAAGCTTTCTTT. Amino acids: CATYHRAANTEAFF. Drawing the rest from reference TRBV19 and TRBJ1-1, the complete variable domain is DGGITQSPKYLFRKEGQNVTLSCEQNLNHDAMYWYRQDPGQGLRLIYYSQIVNDFQKGDIAEGYSVSREKKESFPLTVTSAQKNPTAFYLCATYHRAANTEAFFGQGTRLTVV.